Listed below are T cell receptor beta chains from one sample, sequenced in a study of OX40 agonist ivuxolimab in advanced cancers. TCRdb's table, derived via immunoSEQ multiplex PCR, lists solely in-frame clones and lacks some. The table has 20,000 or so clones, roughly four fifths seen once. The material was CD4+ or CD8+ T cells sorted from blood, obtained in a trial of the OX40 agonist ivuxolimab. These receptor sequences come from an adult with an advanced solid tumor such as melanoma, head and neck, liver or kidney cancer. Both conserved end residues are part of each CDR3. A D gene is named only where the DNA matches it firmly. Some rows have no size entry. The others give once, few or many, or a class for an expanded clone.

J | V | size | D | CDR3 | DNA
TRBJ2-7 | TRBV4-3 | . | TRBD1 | CASSQEQGARYEQYF | TGCGCCAGCAGCCAAGAACAGGGGGCCCGCTACGAGCAGTACTTC
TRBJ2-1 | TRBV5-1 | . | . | CASSWGGGASSYNEQFF | TGCGCCAGCAGCTGGGGGGGCGGGGCGAGCTCCTACAATGAGCAGTTCTTC
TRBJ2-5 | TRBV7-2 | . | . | CASSSETQYF | TGTGCCAGCAGCTCAGAGACCCAGTACTTC
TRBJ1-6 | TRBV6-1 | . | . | CASSADFLYNSPLHF | TGTGCCAGCAGTGCAGACTTCCTTTATAATTCACCCCTCCACTTT
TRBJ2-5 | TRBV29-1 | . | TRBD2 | CSGLAGDGETQYF | TGCAGCGGACTAGCGGGAGACGGAGAGACCCAGTACTTC
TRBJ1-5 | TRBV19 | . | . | CASSIGQAYSNQPQHF | TGTGCCAGTAGTATAGGGCAGGCATATAGCAATCAGCCCCAGCATTTT
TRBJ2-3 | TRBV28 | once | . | CASSLTPAASTTITDTQYF | TGTGCCAGCAGTTTAACGCCAGCGGCCTCCACTACCATCACAGATACGCAGTATTTT
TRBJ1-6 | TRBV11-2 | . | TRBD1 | CASSPMGQGNSPLHF | TGTGCCAGCAGCCCCATGGGACAGGGAAATTCACCCCTCCACTTT
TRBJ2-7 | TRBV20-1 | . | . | CSASGQYEQYF | TGCAGTGCTAGCGGGCAGTACGAGCAGTACTTC
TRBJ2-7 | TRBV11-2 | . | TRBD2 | CASSLDGGAYEQYF | TGTGCCAGCAGCTTAGACGGGGGGGCCTACGAGCAGTACTTC
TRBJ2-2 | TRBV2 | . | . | CASNWGDTGELFF | TGTGCCAGCAATTGGGGGGACACCGGGGAGCTGTTTTTT
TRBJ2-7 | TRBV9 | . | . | CASSVAIYEQYF | TGTGCCAGCAGCGTAGCCATTTACGAGCAGTACTTC
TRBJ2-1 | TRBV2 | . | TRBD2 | CATSPGTTSYNEQFF | TGTGCCACTTCCCCCGGGACTACCTCCTACAATGAGCAGTTCTTC
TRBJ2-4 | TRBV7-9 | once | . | CASSLGTYKNIQYF | TGTGCCAGCAGCTTAGGGACATACAAAAACATTCAGTACTTC
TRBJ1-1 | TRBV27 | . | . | CASSLAPGQGSEAFF | TGTGCCAGCAGTTTAGCCCCGGGACAAGGGAGTGAAGCTTTCTTT
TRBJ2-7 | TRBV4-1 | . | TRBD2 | CASSRREFSYEQYF | TGCGCCAGCAGCCGGCGGGAGTTCTCCTACGAGCAGTACTTC
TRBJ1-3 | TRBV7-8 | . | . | CASSPRGDSSGNTIYF | TGTGCCAGCAGCCCCAGAGGGGATAGCTCTGGAAACACCATATATTTT
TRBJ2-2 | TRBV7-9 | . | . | CASSLKNTGELFF | TGTGCCAGCAGCTTAAAGAACACCGGGGAGCTGTTTTTT
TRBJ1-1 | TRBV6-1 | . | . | CASSDRRGYTEAFF | TGTGCCAGCAGTGACCGCAGGGGTTACACTGAAGCTTTCTTT
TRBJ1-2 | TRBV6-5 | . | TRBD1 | CASSKTGSHRYGYTF | TGTGCCAGCAGTAAGACAGGGTCCCACCGCTATGGCTACACCTTC
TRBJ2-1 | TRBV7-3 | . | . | CASSPGKLSDTYNEQFF | TGTGCCAGCAGCCCCGGGAAGTTAAGCGATACCTACAATGAGCAGTTCTTC
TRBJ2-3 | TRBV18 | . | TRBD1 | CASSPRLFAGTGSTDTQYF | TGTGCCAGCTCACCACGACTTTTCGCCGGGACAGGGAGCACAGATACGCAGTATTTT
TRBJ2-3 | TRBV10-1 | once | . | CASSESRGVTDTQYF | TGCGCCAGCAGTGAGTCGCGGGGAGTCACAGATACGCAGTATTTT
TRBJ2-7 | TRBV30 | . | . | CAWSSIGRSYEQYF | TGTGCCTGGAGTAGCATCGGCCGATCCTACGAGCAGTACTTC
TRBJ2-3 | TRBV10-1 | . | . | CASSGTNLDTQYF | TGCGCCAGCAGTGGAACCAATCTGGATACGCAGTATTTT
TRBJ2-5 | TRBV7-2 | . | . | CASSLSLGETQYF | TGTGCCAGCAGCTTAAGCTTAGGGGAGACCCAGTACTTC
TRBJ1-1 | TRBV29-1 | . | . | CSVEGQGGTEAFF | TGCAGCGTTGAAGGCCAGGGAGGAACTGAAGCTTTCTTT
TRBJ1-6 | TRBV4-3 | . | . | CASSQELRYGMALHF | TGCGCCAGCAGCCAAGAGCTCAGGTACGGGATGGCCCTCCACTTT
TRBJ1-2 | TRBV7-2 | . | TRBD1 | CASSLNPGQVGNYGYTF | TGTGCCAGCAGCTTAAACCCAGGACAGGTGGGGAACTATGGCTACACCTTC
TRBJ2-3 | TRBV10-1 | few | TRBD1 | CASSESTGQGLDTQYF | TGCGCCAGCAGTGAGTCGACGGGACAGGGACTTGATACGCAGTATTTT
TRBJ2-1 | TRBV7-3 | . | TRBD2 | CASRIAGAGNEQFF | TGTGCCAGCCGGATAGCGGGAGCTGGCAATGAGCAGTTCTTC